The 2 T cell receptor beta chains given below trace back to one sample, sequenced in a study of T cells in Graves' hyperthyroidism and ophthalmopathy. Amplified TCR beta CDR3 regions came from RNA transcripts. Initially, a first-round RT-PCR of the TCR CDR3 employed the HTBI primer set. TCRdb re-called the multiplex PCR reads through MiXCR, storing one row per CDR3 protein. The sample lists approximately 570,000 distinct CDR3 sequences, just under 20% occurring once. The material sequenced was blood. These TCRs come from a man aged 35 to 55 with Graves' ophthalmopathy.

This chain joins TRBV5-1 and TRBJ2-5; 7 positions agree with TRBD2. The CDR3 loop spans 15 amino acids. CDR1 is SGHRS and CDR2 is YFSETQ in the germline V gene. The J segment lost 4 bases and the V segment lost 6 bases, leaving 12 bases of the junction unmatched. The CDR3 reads CASITGRGVGETQYF. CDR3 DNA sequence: TGCGCCAGCATTACGGGACGGGGGGTCGGAGAGACCCAGTACTTC. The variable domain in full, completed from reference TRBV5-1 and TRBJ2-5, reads KAGVTQTPRYLIKTRGQQVTLSCSPISGHRSVSWYQQTPGQGLQFLFEYFSETQRNKGNFPGRFSGRQFSNSRSEMNVSTLELGDSALYLCASITGRGVGETQYFGPGTRLLVL.

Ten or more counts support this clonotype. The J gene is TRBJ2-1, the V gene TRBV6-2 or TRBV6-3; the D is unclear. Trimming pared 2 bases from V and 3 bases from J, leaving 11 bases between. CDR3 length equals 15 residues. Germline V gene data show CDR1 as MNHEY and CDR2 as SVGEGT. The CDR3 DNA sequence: TGTGCCAGCAGTTACACCAGGAATTACTACAATGAGCAGTTCTTC. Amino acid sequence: CASSYTRNYYNEQFF.